This T cell receptor (beta chain) was sequenced for a study of identical twins. TCRdb analysed the 5' RACE reads with MiXCR anew, one entry per CDR3 protein. The sample shows approximately 530,000 distinct CDR3 sequences, approximately 20% of them seen only once. This CDR3 region has 15 residues. Trimming shortened V by 8 bases and J by 3 bases, and 19 bases separated the two germline ends. The sample also formed part of further work on yellow fever vaccine responses in identical twins.

The source is a woman aged 18-29 years in good health. This chain connects TRBV12-3 or TRBV12-4 to TRBJ1-1, with unresolved D. Sequencing was carried out using CD4+ T cells sorted from blood. The CDR3 nucleotides read TGTGCCAGCGACTCCGCCAGCAGAGCCGACACTGAAGCTTTCTTT. Amino acid sequence: CASDSASRADTEAFF.